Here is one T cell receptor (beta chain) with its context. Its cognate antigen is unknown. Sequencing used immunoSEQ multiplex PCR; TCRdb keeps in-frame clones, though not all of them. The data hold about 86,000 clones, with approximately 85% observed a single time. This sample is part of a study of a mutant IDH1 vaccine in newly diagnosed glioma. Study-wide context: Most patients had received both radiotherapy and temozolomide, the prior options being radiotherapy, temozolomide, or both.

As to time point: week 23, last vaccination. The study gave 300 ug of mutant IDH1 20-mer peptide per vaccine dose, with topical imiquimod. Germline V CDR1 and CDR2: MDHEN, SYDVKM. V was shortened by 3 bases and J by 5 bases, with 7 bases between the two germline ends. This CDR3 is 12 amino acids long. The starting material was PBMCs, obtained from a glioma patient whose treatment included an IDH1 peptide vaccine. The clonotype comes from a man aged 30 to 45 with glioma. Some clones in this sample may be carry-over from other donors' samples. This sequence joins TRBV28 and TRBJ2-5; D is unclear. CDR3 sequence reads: CASSLLGETQYF. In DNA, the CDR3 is TGTGCCAGCAGTTTGCTGGGGGAGACCCAGTACTTC.